This T cell receptor beta chain was sequenced in a study of CD8 T cells in Susac syndrome. The CDR3 is made up of 15 amino acids. The germline V and J ends were trimmed by 4 bases and 2 bases, with 14 bases remaining between them. Looked up from germline, CDR1 is LNHDA and CDR2 is SQIVND (reference sequence). An input of about 0.5 to 1 ug of RNA was subjected to reverse transcription using random hexamers. TCRdb re-called the immunoSEQ multiplex PCR reads with MiXCR, one entry per CDR3 protein. The table shows a few hundred thousand distinct CDR3 sequences, with about 85% occurring only once. The chain has TRBV19 and TRBJ2-5, with D maybe TRBD1 (6 bases). The material sequenced was CD8+ T cells from PBMCs. The clonotype originates from a human donor with multiple sclerosis. The CDR3 nucleotides read TGTGCCAGTAGTAAGTCGGACAGCTCTCAAGAGACCCAGTACTTC. It encodes CASSKSDSSQETQYF.